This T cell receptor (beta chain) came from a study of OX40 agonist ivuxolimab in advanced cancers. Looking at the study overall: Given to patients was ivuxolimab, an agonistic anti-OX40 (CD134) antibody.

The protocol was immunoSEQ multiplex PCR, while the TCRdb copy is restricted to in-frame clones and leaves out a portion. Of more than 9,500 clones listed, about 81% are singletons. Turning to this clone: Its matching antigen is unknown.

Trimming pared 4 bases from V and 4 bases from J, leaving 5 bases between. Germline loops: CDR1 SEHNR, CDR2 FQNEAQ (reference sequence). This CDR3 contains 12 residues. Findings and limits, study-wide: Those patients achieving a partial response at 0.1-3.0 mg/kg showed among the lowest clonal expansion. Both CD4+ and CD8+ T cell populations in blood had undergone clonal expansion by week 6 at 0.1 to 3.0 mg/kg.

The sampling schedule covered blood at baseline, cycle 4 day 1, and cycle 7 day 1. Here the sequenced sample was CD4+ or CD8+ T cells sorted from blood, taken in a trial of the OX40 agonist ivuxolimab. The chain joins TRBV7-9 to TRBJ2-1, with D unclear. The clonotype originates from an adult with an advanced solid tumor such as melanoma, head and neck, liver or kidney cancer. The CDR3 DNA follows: TGTGCCAGCAGCTCAGGATACAATGAGCAGTTCTTC. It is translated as CASSSGYNEQFF.